One TCR beta chain is described in this entry. Its antigen is still unknown. Being one base from a much bigger clone, this may be a read error. Amplification of TCR beta CDR3 regions was carried out from RNA transcripts. For the first round of RT-PCR on the TCR CDR3, the HTBI primer set was used together with the Qiagen OneStep RT-PCR kit. Libraries were constructed in a second round of multiplex PCR, after which size selection and purification were performed. The libraries were sequenced on an Illumina HiSeq2000 using paired-end 100 bp reads. The authors processed their data as follows. Raw data were processed with SOAPnuke, discarding reads with adapters, uncalled bases, mean Phred below 15, or no exact constant-primer or identifier match. COPE v1.2.5 was used to merge the high-quality paired reads, and each unique nucleotide sequence was defined as a clonotype. MiTCR v1.1 was used to align clonotypes to the IMGT TRBV, TRBD and TRBJ reference segments. The analysis included only V-J combinations with a frequency above 0.0001, which together covered 99% to 99.2% of the repertoires. A TCS score was defined as the ratio between F50 (clonal expansion) and ExV (chaos), using BLOSUM62-based TCRdist between CDR3 peptides within each V-J. Welch's t-statistics and random forest reduced around 550 V-J features to roughly 13, which were used in a naive Bayes classifier (R e1071). TCRdb trimmed public reads at Q25 via fastp, called clones via MiXCR and kept in-frame beta chains. One record per CDR3 amino acid sequence lists the most common genes and DNA. The V and J calls reflect TCRdb's pipeline rather than the authors' work. The sample table contains roughly 500,000 distinct CDR3 sequences; only one count was recorded for roughly 15% of them. The ten biggest clones cover approximately 30% of the sample.

The data are from a study of T cells in Graves' hyperthyroidism and ophthalmopathy (dated by TCRdb to 2018 to 2020). The study in broad terms: Peripheral blood was collected at initial diagnosis, before any treatment. To identify TCR V-J signatures that set the groups apart, the researchers used a discovery cohort of 100 patients, made up of roughly 40 with Graves' ophthalmopathy and 55 to 65 with stable Graves' hyperthyroidism. Prospective prediction of ophthalmopathy was tested in an independent validation cohort of some 19 hyperthyroidism patients and approximately 17 patients who later progressed to ophthalmopathy. The roughly 90 discovery patients were divided at random into training and test sets in a 7:3 ratio. The study also compared thyroid tissue and blood T-cell repertoires from about six Graves' hyperthyroidism patients. After sampling, hyperthyroidism patients received methimazole starting at 30 mg daily, and ophthalmopathy patients received high-dose intravenous methylprednisolone. The paper reports TCR Vbeta CDR3 sequencing of 135 peripheral blood samples: 40 to 45 ophthalmopathy, roughly 74 hyperthyroidism and 17 progressor patients.

Here is what the overall study found, with its caveats: Most expanded thyroid clonotypes (frequency above 0.001) were also found in blood, which suggests that blood repertoires may mirror thyroid immune responses. A 13 V-J signature model separated ophthalmopathy from stable hyperthyroidism, with just over 85% sensitivity and roughly 81% specificity in cross-validation and 80%/75% in testing. Sample size was not statistically predetermined, and investigators were not blinded to group allocation. In validation, the model predicted progression to ophthalmopathy a median of 6.5 months before onset, with around 70% sensitivity and almost 75% specificity.

Moderately to severely active disease, a Clinical Activity Score of at least 3, a NOSPECS grade of at least 4, and a duration under 3 months were present in ophthalmopathy patients. Patients with uncontrolled infections, other autoimmune diseases, pregnancy or lactation were excluded. Diagnoses were based on clinical symptoms, serum thyroxine and TRAb, thyroid ultrasound and orbital computed tomography. Ficoll-Paque density gradient centrifugation was used to isolate PBMCs from 8.5 to 10 ml of fresh peripheral blood. Total RNA was extracted using Trizol reagent, and RNA quality was assessed on an Agilent 2100 Bioanalyzer. The material sequenced was blood. The receptor was derived from a woman under 40 with Graves' ophthalmopathy.

The nucleotide sequence is given as TGTGCCAGCAGTGAAGACTGGGTAAATCGCTACGAGCAGTTCTTC. Its amino acids are CASSEDWVNRYEQFF. The chain couples TRBV6-1 to TRBJ2-7; the D gene is unclear. The DNA end is more similar to TRBJ2-1, so the J call may be wrong. The CDR3 runs 15 amino acids, cysteine and phenylalanine included. Only the CDR3 part of the read is kept: 45 bases, read in frame from the first base. Sequences MNHNS (CDR1) and SASEGT (CDR2) are obtained from the germline V gene.